The subject of this entry is one T cell receptor beta chain. Its antigen is still unknown. This sample was included in a study of blood T cells in healthy people across ages. Study observations and caveats: Observed TCR beta diversity showed a strong correlation with the percentage of naive T cells as measured by flow cytometry. CMV infection status of these donors was not known.

A sample-barcoded 5' primer and a J-beta primer mix were used in a second PCR of about 6 to 12 cycles. TCRdb ran MiXCR on the 5' RACE reads and lists one entry per CDR3 protein. The sample shows hundreds of thousands of distinct CDR3 sequences, more than 25% of them seen only once. Germline lookup yields CDR1 SEHNR and CDR2 FQNEAQ (reference sequence). Trimming stripped 5 bases from V and 7 bases from J, with 18 bases between. CDR3 size: 15 residues. The sample consisted of blood. This chain joins TRBV7-9 and TRBJ2-1, with D possibly TRBD2 on 5 matching bases. The source of this sequence is a woman aged 80 or over in good health. This chain's CDR3 is CASSPPGLLFNEQFF. DNA for the CDR3: TGTGCCAGCAGCCCCCCAGGACTGCTCTTTAATGAGCAGTTCTTC.